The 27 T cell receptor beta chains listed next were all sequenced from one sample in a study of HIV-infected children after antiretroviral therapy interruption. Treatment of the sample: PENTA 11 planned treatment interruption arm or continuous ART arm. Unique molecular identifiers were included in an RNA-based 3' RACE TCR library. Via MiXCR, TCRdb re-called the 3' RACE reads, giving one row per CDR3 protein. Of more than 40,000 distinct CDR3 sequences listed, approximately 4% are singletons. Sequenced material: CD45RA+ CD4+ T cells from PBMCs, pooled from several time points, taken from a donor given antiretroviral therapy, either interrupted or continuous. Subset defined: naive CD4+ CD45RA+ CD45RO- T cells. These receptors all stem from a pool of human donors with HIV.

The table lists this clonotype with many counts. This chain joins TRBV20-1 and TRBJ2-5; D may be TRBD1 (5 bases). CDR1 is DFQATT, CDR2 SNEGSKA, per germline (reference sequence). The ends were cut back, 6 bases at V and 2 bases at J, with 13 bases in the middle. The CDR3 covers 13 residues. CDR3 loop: CSAPPTAQETQYF. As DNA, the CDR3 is TGCAGTGCCCCACCGACAGCACAAGAGACCCAGTACTTC.

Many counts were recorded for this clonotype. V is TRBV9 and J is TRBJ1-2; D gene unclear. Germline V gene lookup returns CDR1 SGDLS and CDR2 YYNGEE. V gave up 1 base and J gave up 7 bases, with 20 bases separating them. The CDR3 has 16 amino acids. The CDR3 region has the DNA TGTGCCAGCAGCGTACAACGGGAAATAGAAGGCGGTGGCTACACCTTC. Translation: CASSVQREIEGGGYTF.

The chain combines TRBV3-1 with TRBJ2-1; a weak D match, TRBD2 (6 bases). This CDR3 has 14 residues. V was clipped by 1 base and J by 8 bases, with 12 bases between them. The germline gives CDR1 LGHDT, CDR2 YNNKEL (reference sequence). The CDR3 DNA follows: TGTGCCAGCAGCCAAGGCAGGGAGGAAGATGAGCAGTTCTTC. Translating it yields CASSQGREEDEQFF.

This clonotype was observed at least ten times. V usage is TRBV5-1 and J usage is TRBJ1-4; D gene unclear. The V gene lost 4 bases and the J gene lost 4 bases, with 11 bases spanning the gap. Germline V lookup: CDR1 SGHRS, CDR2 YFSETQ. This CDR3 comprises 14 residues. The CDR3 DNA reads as TGCGCCAGCAGCCCTGAGAGGGATAATGAAAAACTGTTTTTT. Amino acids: CASSPERDNEKLFF.

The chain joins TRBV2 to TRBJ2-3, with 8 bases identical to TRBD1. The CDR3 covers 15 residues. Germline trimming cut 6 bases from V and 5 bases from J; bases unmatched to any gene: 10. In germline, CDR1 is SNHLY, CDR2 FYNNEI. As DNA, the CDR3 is TGTGCCAGCAGGACTGGGACAGGCAGGGGAGATACGCAGTATTTT. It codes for CASRTGTGRGDTQYF.

The CDR3 bases are TGCGCCAGCAGCCCGGGCCCTTCCTACGAGCAGTACTTC. Residues: CASSPGPSYEQYF. This chain links TRBV4-1 with TRBJ2-7, with D hard to call. Germline V gene lookup returns CDR1 MGHRA and CDR2 YSYEKL. This CDR3 is 13 amino acids long. Trimming removed 4 bases at V and 1 base at J, with 8 bases between.

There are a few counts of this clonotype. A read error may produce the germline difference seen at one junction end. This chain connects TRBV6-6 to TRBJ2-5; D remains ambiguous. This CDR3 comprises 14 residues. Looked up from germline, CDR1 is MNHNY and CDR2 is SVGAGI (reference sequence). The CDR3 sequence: CASSDATNQDTQYF. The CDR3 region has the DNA TGTGCCAGCAGTGATGCGACAAACCAAGACACCCAGTACTTT.

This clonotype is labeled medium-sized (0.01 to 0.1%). CDR3 residues: CASSHSYEQYF. CDR3 bases: TGTGCCAGCAGCCACTCCTACGAGCAGTACTTC. The chain joins TRBV3-1 to TRBJ2-7, with D uncertain. V was cut by 3 bases and J by 0 bases, with 0 bases left in between. This CDR3 comprises 11 residues. Germline V gene lookup returns CDR1 LGHDT and CDR2 YNNKEL (reference sequence).

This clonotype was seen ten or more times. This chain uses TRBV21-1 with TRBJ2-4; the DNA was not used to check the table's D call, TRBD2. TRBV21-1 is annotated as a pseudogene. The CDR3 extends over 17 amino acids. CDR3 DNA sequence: TGTGCCAGCAGCCCCGAGCGGACCTATTTAGCCAAAAACATTCAGTACTTC. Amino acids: CASSPERTYLAKNIQYF.

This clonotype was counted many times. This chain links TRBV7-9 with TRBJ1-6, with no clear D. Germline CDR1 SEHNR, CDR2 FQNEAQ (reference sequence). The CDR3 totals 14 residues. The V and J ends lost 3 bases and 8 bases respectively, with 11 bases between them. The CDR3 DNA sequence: TGTGCCAGCAGCTTGTCAGGATCTCATTCACCCCTCCACTTT. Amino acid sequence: CASSLSGSHSPLHF.

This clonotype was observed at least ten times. The CDR3 reads CASSRGLYEQYF. The CDR3 bases are TGTGCCAGCAGCCGGGGACTTTACGAGCAGTACTTC. The chain recombines TRBV12-3 or TRBV12-4 with TRBJ2-7; D perhaps matches TRBD2 (6 bases). The CDR3 is 12 residues long. Trimming pared 6 bases from V and 4 bases from J, leaving 10 bases between.

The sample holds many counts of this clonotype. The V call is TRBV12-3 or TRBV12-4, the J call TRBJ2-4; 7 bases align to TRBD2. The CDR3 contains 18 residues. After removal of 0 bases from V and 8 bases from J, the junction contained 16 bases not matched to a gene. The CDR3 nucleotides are TGTGCCAGCAGTTTAGCGAGGCCTGGCAGCGGGGAGGGTCACATTCAGTACTTC. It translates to CASSLARPGSGEGHIQYF.

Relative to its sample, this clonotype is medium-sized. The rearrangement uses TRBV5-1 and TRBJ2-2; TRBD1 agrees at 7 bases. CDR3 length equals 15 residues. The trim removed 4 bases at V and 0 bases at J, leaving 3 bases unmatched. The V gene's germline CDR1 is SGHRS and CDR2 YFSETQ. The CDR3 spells CASSRGGANTGELFF. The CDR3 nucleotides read TGCGCCAGCAGCCGAGGGGGCGCGAACACCGGGGAGCTGTTTTTT.

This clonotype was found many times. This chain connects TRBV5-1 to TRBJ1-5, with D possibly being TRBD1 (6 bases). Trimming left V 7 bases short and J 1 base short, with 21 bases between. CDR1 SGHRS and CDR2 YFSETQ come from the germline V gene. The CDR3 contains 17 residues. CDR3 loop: CASLRNRDPVSNQPQHF. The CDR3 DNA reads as TGCGCCAGCCTAAGGAACAGGGATCCGGTCAGCAATCAGCCCCAGCATTTT.

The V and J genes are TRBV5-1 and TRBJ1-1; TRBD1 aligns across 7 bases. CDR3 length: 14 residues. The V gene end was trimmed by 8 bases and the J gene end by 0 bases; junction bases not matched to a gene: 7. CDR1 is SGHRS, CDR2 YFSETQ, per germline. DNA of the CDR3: TGCGCCAGTAGCACCGGGACAGTGAACACTGAAGCTTTCTTT. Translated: CASSTGTVNTEAFF.

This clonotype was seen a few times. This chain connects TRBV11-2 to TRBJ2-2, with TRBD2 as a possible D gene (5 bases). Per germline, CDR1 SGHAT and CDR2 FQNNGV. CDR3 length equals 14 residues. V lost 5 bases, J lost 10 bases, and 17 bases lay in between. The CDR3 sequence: CASSSRGLEEELFF. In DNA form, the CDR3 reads TGTGCCAGCAGCAGTCGAGGACTGGAAGAGGAGCTGTTTTTT. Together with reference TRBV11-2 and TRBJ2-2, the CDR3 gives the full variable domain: EAGVAQSPRYKIIEKRQSVAFWCNPISGHATLYWYQQILGQGPKLLIQFQNNGVVDDSQLPKDRFSAERLKGVDSTLKIQPAKLEDSAVYLCASSSRGLEEELFFGEGSRLTVL.

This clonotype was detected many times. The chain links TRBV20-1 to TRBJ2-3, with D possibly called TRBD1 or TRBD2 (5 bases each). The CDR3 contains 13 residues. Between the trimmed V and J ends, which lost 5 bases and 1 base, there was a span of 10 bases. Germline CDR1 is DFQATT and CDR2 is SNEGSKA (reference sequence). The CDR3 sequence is CSAEGPGTDTQYF. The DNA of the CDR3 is TGCAGTGCTGAGGGGCCGGGCACAGATACGCAGTATTTT.

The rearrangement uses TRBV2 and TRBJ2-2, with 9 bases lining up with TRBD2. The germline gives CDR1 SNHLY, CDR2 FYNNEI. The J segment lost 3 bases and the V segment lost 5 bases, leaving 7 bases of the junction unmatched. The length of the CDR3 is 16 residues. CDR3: CASSPRRGGDTGELFF. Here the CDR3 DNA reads TGTGCCAGCAGTCCCCGGCGGGGGGGGGACACCGGGGAGCTGTTTTTT.

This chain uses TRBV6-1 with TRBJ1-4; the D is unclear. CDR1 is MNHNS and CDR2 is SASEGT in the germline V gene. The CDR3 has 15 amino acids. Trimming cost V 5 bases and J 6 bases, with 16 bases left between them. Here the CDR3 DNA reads TGTGCCAGCAGTACCGCCCATTCCCGGTATGAAAAACTGTTTTTT. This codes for CASSTAHSRYEKLFF.

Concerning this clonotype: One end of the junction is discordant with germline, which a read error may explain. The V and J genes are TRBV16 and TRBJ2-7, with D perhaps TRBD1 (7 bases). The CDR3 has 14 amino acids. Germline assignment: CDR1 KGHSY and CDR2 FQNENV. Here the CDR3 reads CASSESTGTYEQYF. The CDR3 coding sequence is TGTGCCAGCAGCGAATCGACAGGGACTTACGAGCAGTACTTC.

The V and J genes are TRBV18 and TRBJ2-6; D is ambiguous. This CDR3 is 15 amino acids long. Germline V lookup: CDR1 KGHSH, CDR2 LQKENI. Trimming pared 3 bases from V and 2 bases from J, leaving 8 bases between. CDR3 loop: CASSPLTAGANVLTF. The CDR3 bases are TGTGCCAGCTCACCGTTGACGGCTGGGGCCAACGTCCTGACTTTC.

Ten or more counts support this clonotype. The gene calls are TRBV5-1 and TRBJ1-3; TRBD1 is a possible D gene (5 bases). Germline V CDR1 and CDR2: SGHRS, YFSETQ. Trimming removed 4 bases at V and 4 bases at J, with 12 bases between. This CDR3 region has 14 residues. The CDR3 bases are TGCGCCAGCAGCCGCGACAGCGCGGGAAACACCATATATTTT. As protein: CASSRDSAGNTIYF.

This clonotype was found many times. Written as DNA, the CDR3 is TGCAGTGCTAGGGGCTCGACATCGAACACTGAAGCTTTCTTT. Its translation: CSARGSTSNTEAFF. This sequence joins TRBV20-1 and TRBJ1-1; D remains unclear. CDR1 and CDR2 from the germline V gene are DFQATT and SNEGSKA (reference sequence). The CDR3 has 14 residues. Trimming stripped 3 bases from V and 1 base from J, with 12 bases between.

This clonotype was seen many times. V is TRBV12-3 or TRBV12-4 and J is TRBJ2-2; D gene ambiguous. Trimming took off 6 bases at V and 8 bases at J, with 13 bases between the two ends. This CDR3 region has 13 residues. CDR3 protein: CASSTLGSGELFF. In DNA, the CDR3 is TGTGCCAGCAGCACCCTAGGCTCGGGGGAGCTGTTTTTT.

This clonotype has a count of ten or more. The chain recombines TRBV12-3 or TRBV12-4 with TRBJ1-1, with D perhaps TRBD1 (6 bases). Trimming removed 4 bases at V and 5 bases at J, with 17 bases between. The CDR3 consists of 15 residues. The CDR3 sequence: CASSWGAGDRTEAFF. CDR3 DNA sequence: TGTGCCAGCAGTTGGGGGGCAGGCGATCGAACTGAAGCTTTCTTT.

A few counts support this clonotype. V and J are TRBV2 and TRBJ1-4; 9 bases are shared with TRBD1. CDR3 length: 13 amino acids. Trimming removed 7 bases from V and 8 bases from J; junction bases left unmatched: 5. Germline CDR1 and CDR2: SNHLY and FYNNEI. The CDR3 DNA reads TGTGCCAGCATGGGACAGGGAGTCGAAAAACTGTTTTTT. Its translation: CASMGQGVEKLFF.

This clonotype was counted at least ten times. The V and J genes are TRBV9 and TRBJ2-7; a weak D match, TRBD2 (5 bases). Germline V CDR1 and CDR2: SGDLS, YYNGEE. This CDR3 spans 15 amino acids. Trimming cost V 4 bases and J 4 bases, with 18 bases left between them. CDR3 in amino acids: CASSQGSTGGYEQYF. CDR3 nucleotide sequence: TGTGCCAGCAGCCAAGGGAGCACGGGTGGGTACGAGCAGTACTTC.